The present entry profiles one T cell receptor beta chain with its context. Its antigen is unidentified. These data originate in a study of T cell responses to AZD1222 COVID-19 vaccine. The CDR3 consists of 19 residues. V shed 6 bases and J 0 bases; nucleotides not matched to a gene: 15. Study-wide results and limits: Clonal diversity may have been underestimated, and the donors were mostly white British, with more females than males. Only 6 or 7 people who got AZD1222 tested seropositive at baseline.

Using immunoSEQ multiplex PCR, the repertoire was profiled, and TCRdb retains in-frame clones only, with some absent. The repertoire includes 86,000 or so clones, 90% to 95% of them detected once, and around 10% sits in the top ten. This TCR derives from an adult who received the AZD1222 COVID-19 vaccine. This sequence joins TRBV23-1 and TRBJ2-1; TRBD2 matches 9 bases. TRBV23-1 is filed as an ORF, its function uncertain. Sample: peripheral blood, taken 28 days after the second AZD1222 dose. CDR3 nucleotides: TGCGCCAGCAGCATTAGCGGGGGTACGCGTACTAGCTCCTACAATGAGCAGTTCTTC. Translated: CASSISGGTRTSSYNEQFF.